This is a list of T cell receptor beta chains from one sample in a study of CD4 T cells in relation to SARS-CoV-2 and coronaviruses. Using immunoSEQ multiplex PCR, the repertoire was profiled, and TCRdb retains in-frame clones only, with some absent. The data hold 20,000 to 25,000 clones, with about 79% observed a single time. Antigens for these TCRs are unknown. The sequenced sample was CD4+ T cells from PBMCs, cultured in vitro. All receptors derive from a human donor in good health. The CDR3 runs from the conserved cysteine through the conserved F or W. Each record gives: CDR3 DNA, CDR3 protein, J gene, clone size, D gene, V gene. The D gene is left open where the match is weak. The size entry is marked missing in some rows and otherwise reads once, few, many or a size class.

TGTGCCAGCAGCCCCGAGCTGGCCTCGGGTAATGAGCAGTTCTTC,CASSPELASGNEQFF,TRBJ2-1,.,.,TRBV6-4
TGTGCCACCAGCAGAGTAACGGGGCACAATTCACCCCTCCACTTT,CATSRVTGHNSPLHF,TRBJ1-6,few,.,TRBV15
TGTGCCAGCAGCCCCGAGGGGTCCACCTATGGCTACACCTTC,CASSPEGSTYGYTF,TRBJ1-2,.,.,TRBV7-2
TGTGCCATCAGACGGTCAGGGGGCACTGAAGCTTTCTTT,CAIRRSGGTEAFF,TRBJ1-1,.,TRBD1,TRBV10-3
TGTGCCAGCAGTTACTCACGGGGGCCCGTCGAGCAGCCCCAGCATTTT,CASSYSRGPVEQPQHF,TRBJ1-5,once,.,TRBV6-2/TRBV6-3
TGTGCCAGCAGTCCCCGTGACAGCTCCTACGAGCAGTACTTC,CASSPRDSSYEQYF,TRBJ2-7,.,.,TRBV6-5
TGTGCCAGCAGCTCGGGACTAGCGGCTTACAATGAGCAGTTCTTC,CASSSGLAAYNEQFF,TRBJ2-1,.,TRBD2,TRBV6-6
TGTGCCAGCAGCTCCGGGACTAGCGGGAAGCAGTTCTTC,CASSSGTSGKQFF,TRBJ2-1,.,TRBD2,TRBV7-2
TGTGCCAGCAGCTTAGGACGGATTAATTCACCCCTCCACTTT,CASSLGRINSPLHF,TRBJ1-6,.,.,TRBV11-2
TGTGCCAGCAGCAAAGGAGACAGGGGGGAACCACACCAAGGCGCTTTCTTT,CASSKGDRGEPHQGAFF,TRBJ1-1,once,.,TRBV21-1
TGTGCCAGCAGTGATGGGGGACTAGCGGGGTCGGATACGCAGTATTTT,CASSDGGLAGSDTQYF,TRBJ2-3,.,TRBD2,TRBV2
TGTGCCAGCAGTGTCGATCAGACAAAACCAATCTACGAGCAGTACTTC,CASSVDQTKPIYEQYF,TRBJ2-7,.,.,TRBV27
TGTGCCAGCAGCTTGGGGTACGGCGGGGGGGGAGATACGCAGTATTTT,CASSLGYGGGGDTQYF,TRBJ2-3,.,TRBD2,TRBV5-6
TGTGCCTGGAGTGAGCTCCCCCTCCGGATAGGGGGCGGATCACCCCTCCACTTT,CAWSELPLRIGGGSPLHF,TRBJ1-6,.,TRBD1,TRBV30
TGTGCCATCAAGCCTAGCGGGGGGAACACAGATACGCAGTATTTT,CAIKPSGGNTDTQYF,TRBJ2-3,.,TRBD2,TRBV10-3
TGTGCCAGCAGCGGGGGGAGGGGGACCGGGGAGCTGTTTTTT,CASSGGRGTGELFF,TRBJ2-2,few,.,TRBV9
TGTGCCAGCAGCTTCACTACCAACGAGCAGTACTTC,CASSFTTNEQYF,TRBJ2-7,.,.,TRBV7-2
TGTGCCAGTATGGGTGATCGGACAGGTTACTATGGCTACACCTTC,CASMGDRTGYYGYTF,TRBJ1-2,.,TRBD1,TRBV19
TGCAGCGTTGGAGATAGCAATCAGCCCCAGCATTTT,CSVGDSNQPQHF,TRBJ1-5,.,.,TRBV29-1
TGCGCCAGCAGCCCCTCCGGAACAGGGGTGACTGAAGCTTTCTTT,CASSPSGTGVTEAFF,TRBJ1-1,.,TRBD1,TRBV5-1
TGTGCCAGCAGCTTCTTAGCGGGGGGACACAATGAGCAGTTCTTC,CASSFLAGGHNEQFF,TRBJ2-1,few,TRBD2,TRBV11-2
TGTGCCAGTAGTATCTCGGGACTAGCGGGACTGAACACCGGGGAGCTGTTTTTT,CASSISGLAGLNTGELFF,TRBJ2-2,.,TRBD2,TRBV19
TGTGCCAGCAGTGCGGACAGGATCTACGAGCAGTACTTC,CASSADRIYEQYF,TRBJ2-7,once,TRBD1,TRBV2
TGTGCCAGCAGCCTAAATTCAGAAGAGCAGTACTTC,CASSLNSEEQYF,TRBJ2-7,.,.,TRBV12-3/TRBV12-4
TGTGCCAGCAGCTCCTTCGGGTCAGGGAATGGCTACACCTTC,CASSSFGSGNGYTF,TRBJ1-2,.,.,TRBV5-4
TGCGCCAGCAGTCCGATAGGGGGGGGGAAGGTTACGCAGTATTTT,CASSPIGGGKVTQYF,TRBJ2-3,.,.,TRBV23-1
TGTGCCAGCAGCCCCGGTCCCATTGAGCAGTACTTC,CASSPGPIEQYF,TRBJ2-7,.,.,TRBV12-3/TRBV12-4
TGTGCCAGCAGTGGGGCTAGCGGGAGTAGGAGGGAGACCCAGTACTTC,CASSGASGSRRETQYF,TRBJ2-5,few,TRBD2,TRBV7-2
TGTGCCATCAGTTCTAGGGCGTTCCACGAGCAGTACTTC,CAISSRAFHEQYF,TRBJ2-7,.,.,TRBV10-3
TGTGCCAGCAGCCCTACCCTTACAGGGGGCTCCTACAATGAGCAGTTCTTC,CASSPTLTGGSYNEQFF,TRBJ2-1,few,TRBD1,TRBV5-5
TGTGCCAGTAGTACCTTCAGGGGGCACGCCGGGGAGCTGTTTTTT,CASSTFRGHAGELFF,TRBJ2-2,.,TRBD1,TRBV19
TGTGCCAGCAGTTACATGACTAGCGGGCGAGAGACCCAGTACTTC,CASSYMTSGRETQYF,TRBJ2-5,.,TRBD2,TRBV6-5
TGCGCCAGCAGCTCCCCCGGGACCCAGTACGAGCAGTACTTC,CASSSPGTQYEQYF,TRBJ2-7,few,.,TRBV5-1
TGCGCCAGCACCCCTGGGGGGGGCCCCTACGAGCAGTACTTC,CASTPGGGPYEQYF,TRBJ2-7,.,.,TRBV5-1
TGCGCCAGCAGCTTGGAAGGGAGAGGCTACACCTTC,CASSLEGRGYTF,TRBJ1-2,.,.,TRBV5-1
TGTGCCAGCAGCCAAGTTGTGGTGGGAGGGCCCCCCTACGAGCAGTACTTC,CASSQVVVGGPPYEQYF,TRBJ2-7,.,TRBD2,TRBV4-2
TGCAGCGCCAGTGAGACTAACTATGGCTACACCTTC,CSASETNYGYTF,TRBJ1-2,.,.,TRBV29-1
TGTGCCAGTAGTATATTCAATGGAGGCCCCAATGAGCAGTTCTTC,CASSIFNGGPNEQFF,TRBJ2-1,.,.,TRBV19
TGTGCCAGCGGTCCTGAGTCACCCCTCCACTTT,CASGPESPLHF,TRBJ1-6,few,.,TRBV12-3/TRBV12-4
TGTGCCAGCAGCCCTGGAGGGGACAGCCAAGAGACCCAGTACTTC,CASSPGGDSQETQYF,TRBJ2-5,.,.,TRBV5-4
TGCGCCAGCAGCTTGGGACCGGGCAGACCGAACACTGAAGCTTTCTTT,CASSLGPGRPNTEAFF,TRBJ1-1,few,.,TRBV5-1
TGTGCCAGCAGCCGTAGCGGGACCTCCTACGAGCAGTACTTC,CASSRSGTSYEQYF,TRBJ2-7,.,TRBD2,TRBV7-2
TGTGCCAGCGGGGACTCCGGGACTAGCCCCACAGATACGCAGTATTTT,CASGDSGTSPTDTQYF,TRBJ2-3,.,TRBD2,TRBV7-9
TGTGCCAGCAGTACTGGAAATACGCAGTATTTT,CASSTGNTQYF,TRBJ2-3,.,.,TRBV6-5
TGTGCCAGCAGGGCGGGACAGGACAATCAGCCCCAGCATTTT,CASRAGQDNQPQHF,TRBJ1-5,.,TRBD1,TRBV6-5
TGTGCCAGCAGCCAAGGGGTAGCGCCCTACAATGAGCAGTTCTTC,CASSQGVAPYNEQFF,TRBJ2-1,.,.,TRBV3-1/TRBV3-2